This is a list of T cell receptor beta chains from one sample in a study of blood T cell repertoires in COVID-19. Repertoires were generated with immunoSEQ multiplex PCR, while TCRdb's copy carries only in-frame clones and drops some. The sample includes about 190,000 clones, around three quarters seen only once; the top ten take approximately 15%. Sequenced: peripheral blood. The source of these receptors is a man aged 55-75 years with active or convalescent COVID-19. CDR3s include the opening cysteine and the closing phenylalanine or tryptophan. Fields, in order: J gene, CDR3 length, V gene, D gene, CDR3 protein. The D gene is left open where the match is weak.

>TRBJ1-2|12|TRBV28|-
CASTMTGYGYTF
>TRBJ1-5|17|TRBV19|-
CASRNRGIRRGAQPQHF
>TRBJ2-7|13|TRBV5-4|-
CASSPGSSYEQYF
>TRBJ2-1|15|TRBV10-3|TRBD2
CAIRRLAASYNEQFF
>TRBJ1-3|14|TRBV7-9|-
CASSSTGRGHTIYF
>TRBJ2-1|15|TRBV7-9|TRBD2
CASSESGRSYNEQFF
>TRBJ1-6|15|TRBV2|-
CASSDSGGFIPPLHF
>TRBJ1-6|14|TRBV6-5|TRBD1
CASSLTGSNSPLHF
>TRBJ2-7|13|TRBV5-1|-
CASSLTGWGEQYF
>TRBJ2-7|15|TRBV2|-
CASSETSRGSYEQYF
>TRBJ1-2|14|TRBV5-6|-
CASTTGGEGYGYTF
>TRBJ2-7|16|TRBV6-6|TRBD1
CASSYRKPGQSYEQYF
>TRBJ1-1|14|TRBV19|-
CASSMIGAGTEAFF
>TRBJ1-3|15|TRBV4-2|-
CASSLTSTSGNTIYF
>TRBJ1-2|14|TRBV19|TRBD1
CASSIPGTGHGYTF
>TRBJ1-1|14|TRBV18|-
CASSPLKGAAEAFF
>TRBJ2-2|15|TRBV2|-
CASKLTSQNTGELFF
>TRBJ2-1|14|TRBV5-1|-
CASSTLTDYNEQFF
>TRBJ2-5|14|TRBV7-2|TRBD1
CASSSDRGAETQYF
>TRBJ1-1|13|TRBV11-2|-
CASSLDRVTEAFF
>TRBJ2-7|11|TRBV14|-
CASSAAYEQYF
>TRBJ2-7|14|TRBV7-6|-
CASSLRGATYEQYF
>TRBJ2-1|15|TRBV27|TRBD2
CASTPRAGGPSEQFF
>TRBJ2-7|17|TRBV5-5|-
CASSSRRVPIYPYEQYF
>TRBJ1-1|15|TRBV4-2|TRBD1
CASSRGQGMNTEAFF
>TRBJ2-7|19|TRBV3-1/TRBV3-2|TRBD2
CASSQDPLLAVVRPYEQYF
>TRBJ2-3|17|TRBV4-1|TRBD2
CASSQFPTSGRVDTQYF
>TRBJ1-5|13|TRBV11-2|-
CASSISLDQPQHF
>TRBJ2-5|15|TRBV20-1|TRBD2
CSASVSGSERETQYF
>TRBJ2-5|14|TRBV18|TRBD1
CASSAGTGQETQYF
>TRBJ2-2|15|TRBV5-1|TRBD1
CASSRGTGHTGELFF
>TRBJ2-7|11|TRBV28|-
CATETLYEQYF
>TRBJ1-2|15|TRBV5-6|TRBD1
CASGTGTGGYYGYTF
>TRBJ2-2|17|TRBV7-8|TRBD2
CASSFPGGTSGSGELFF
>TRBJ2-5|16|TRBV24-1|-
CATSDFNSPARETQYF
>TRBJ2-5|16|TRBV7-2|TRBD2
CASSSGLAGGEETQYF
>TRBJ2-3|13|TRBV7-3|-
CASSYRFGDTQYF
>TRBJ2-3|12|TRBV6-5|-
CASSNRDYTQYF